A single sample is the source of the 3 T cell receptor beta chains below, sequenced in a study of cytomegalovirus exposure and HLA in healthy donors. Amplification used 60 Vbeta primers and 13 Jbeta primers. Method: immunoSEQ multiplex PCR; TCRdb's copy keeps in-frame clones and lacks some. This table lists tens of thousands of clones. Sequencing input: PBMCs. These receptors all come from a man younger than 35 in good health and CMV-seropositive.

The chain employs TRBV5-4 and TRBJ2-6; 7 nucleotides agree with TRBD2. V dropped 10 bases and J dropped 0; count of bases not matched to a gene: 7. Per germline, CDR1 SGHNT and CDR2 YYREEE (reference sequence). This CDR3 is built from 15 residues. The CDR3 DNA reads TGTGCCTCCCATTGGGGGGGCTCTGGGGCCAACGTCCTGACTTTC. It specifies CASHWGGSGANVLTF.

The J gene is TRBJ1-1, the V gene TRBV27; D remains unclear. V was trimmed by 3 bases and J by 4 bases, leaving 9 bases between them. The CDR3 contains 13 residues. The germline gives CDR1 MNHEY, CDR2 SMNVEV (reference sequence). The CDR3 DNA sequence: TGTGCCAGCAGTTTTAAGGCGGTCACTGAAGCTTTCTTT. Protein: CASSFKAVTEAFF.

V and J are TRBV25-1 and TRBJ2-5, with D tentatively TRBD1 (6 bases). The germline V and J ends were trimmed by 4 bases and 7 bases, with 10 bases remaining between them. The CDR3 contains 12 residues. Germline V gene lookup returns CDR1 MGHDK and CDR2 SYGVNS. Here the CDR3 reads CASSAQGVTQYF. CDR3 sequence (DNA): TGTGCCAGCAGTGCACAGGGTGTGACCCAGTACTTC.